This TCR beta chain was profiled in a study of blood T cell repertoires in COVID-19. Study-level background: Samples taken during acute and convalescent COVID-19 were collected in the United States, Italy and Spain. PBMCs, B-cell-depleted T cells, or T cells provided the cDNA or gDNA that made up the material.

V was trimmed by 6 bases and J by 8 bases, leaving 14 bases between them. Germline-derived CDR1 and CDR2 are KGHSH and LQKENI. This CDR3 has 13 amino acids. Authors' processing steps: Nucleated cell number was recorded as an estimate derived from reference gene primer amplification. The table came from immunoSEQ multiplex PCR; TCRdb's copy has only in-frame clones and leaves some out. From that table come the V and J calls and clone size; the DNA was used to work out D and trimming. The top ten hold around 5.9% of the sample, which has some 190,000 clones, roughly 88% seen once. Input material: peripheral blood. The genes are TRBV18 and TRBJ2-1; TRBD2 is a possible D gene (5 bases). This clonotype originated in a woman aged 40 to 49 who had recovered from COVID-19. CDR3 in amino acids: CASSTGVLDEQFF. The DNA of the CDR3 is TGTGCCAGCTCGACCGGGGTCTTAGATGAGCAGTTCTTC.